The 26 T cell receptor beta chains given below trace back to one sample, sequenced in a study of blood T cell repertoires in COVID-19. Here immunoSEQ multiplex PCR was the method, and the copy in TCRdb shows in-frame clones only, minus some. Here the sample spans 130,000 or so clones, roughly 88% being singletons. Sequences were obtained from peripheral blood. These receptors all come from a woman aged 55-70 years with acute or convalescent COVID-19.

The rearrangement uses TRBV10-3 and TRBJ1-2; D ambiguous. The CDR3 extends over 14 amino acids. Between the trimmed V and J ends, which lost 2 bases and 6 bases, there was a span of 13 bases. Germline V gene data show CDR1 as ENHRY and CDR2 as SYGVKD. CDR3 residues: CAISEDTEYDGYTF. Here the CDR3 DNA reads TGTGCCATCAGTGAGGATACCGAGTATGATGGCTACACCTTC.

V and J are TRBV9 and TRBJ2-7; D perhaps matches TRBD1 (6 bases). V was cut by 0 bases and J by 3 bases, with 10 bases left in between. CDR3 length: 14 residues. The V gene's germline CDR1 is SGDLS and CDR2 YYNGEE. Here the CDR3 reads CASSVGGHYYEQYF. The CDR3 coding sequence is TGTGCCAGCAGCGTAGGGGGACACTACTACGAGCAGTACTTC.

CDR3 coding DNA: TGTGCCAGCAGGTCCCGGGGTAGGGGCTACACCTTC. Its protein product is CASRSRGRGYTF. V gene TRBV12-3 or TRBV12-4 combines with J gene TRBJ1-2; the D is unclear. Trimming shortened V by 6 bases and J by 8 bases, and 13 bases separated the two germline ends. This CDR3 region has 12 residues.

This clone was counted between two and nine times. The genes are TRBV5-4 and TRBJ1-2; 10 bases map to TRBD1. V trimming: 5 bases; J trimming: 8 bases; junction bases outside the gene matches: 12. In germline, CDR1 is SGHNT, CDR2 YYREEE (reference sequence). This CDR3 has 15 residues. CDR3 bases: TGTGCCAGCAGATACGGACAGGGGGGATCTCTGGGCTACACCTTC. This translates into CASRYGQGGSLGYTF.

The chain combines TRBV10-3 with TRBJ2-3, with TRBD2 identical over 7 bases. The germline CDR1 and CDR2 sequences are ENHRY and SYGVKD. J was trimmed by 0 bases and V by 2 bases; bases with no gene match: 2. The CDR3 has 15 amino acids. The CDR3 DNA sequence: TGTGCCATCAGTGAGATGGGGGGGAGCACAGATACGCAGTATTTT. This codes for CAISEMGGSTDTQYF.

The chain recombines TRBV4-3 with TRBJ2-2; TRBD1 aligns across 9 bases. The CDR3 loop spans 17 amino acids. Trimming removed 1 base from V and 4 bases from J; junction bases left unmatched: 7. Germline lookup yields CDR1 LGHNA and CDR2 YSLEER. The DNA of the CDR3 is TGCGCCAGCAGCCAAGGTCTTCGGGACAGGGTCACCGGGGAGCTGTTTTTT. It codes for CASSQGLRDRVTGELFF.

The V gene is TRBV28, the J gene TRBJ2-7, with 13 bases fitting TRBD2. Germline loops: CDR1 MDHEN, CDR2 SYDVKM. V trimming: 5 bases; J trimming: 0 bases; junction bases outside the gene matches: 10. The CDR3 is 18 amino acids. The CDR3 DNA is TGTGCCAGCAGTACCCTGACTAGCGGGGGGCCTAGCTCCTACGAGCAGTACTTC. Its translation is CASSTLTSGGPSSYEQYF.

The chain recombines TRBV5-4 with TRBJ1-4; D might be TRBD1 (6 bases). V dropped 0 bases and J dropped 8 bases, with 14 bases sitting between them. The CDR3 extends over 15 amino acids. CDR1 is SGHNT and CDR2 is YYREEE in the germline V gene (reference sequence). In DNA, the CDR3 is TGTGCCAGCAGCTTGGATATGGGGGCAGGCGAAAAACTGTTTTTT. Protein: CASSLDMGAGEKLFF.

The chain employs TRBV6-5 and TRBJ2-3; D is perhaps TRBD1 (6 bases). Germline V gene lookup returns CDR1 MNHEY and CDR2 SVGAGI. CDR3 length: 15 residues. Trimming removed 6 bases from V and 2 bases from J, with 15 bases in between. CDR3 sequence (DNA): TGTGCCAGCAGCCGCTGGCGGACAGCCACAGATACGCAGTATTTT. Amino acid sequence: CASSRWRTATDTQYF.

This clone is a singleton in its sample. The same CDR3 is also encoded by other DNA sequences in this sample. The V and J genes are TRBV6-5 and TRBJ2-3; D is undetermined. This CDR3 is 11 amino acids long. Trimming removed 2 bases at V and 6 bases at J, with 3 bases between. In germline, CDR1 is MNHEY, CDR2 SVGAGI. This chain's CDR3 is CASSYQDTQYF. CDR3 sequence (DNA): TGTGCCAGCAGTTACCAGGATACGCAGTATTTT.

This clone is a singleton in its sample. The chain uses TRBV27 and TRBJ1-5; D not certain. Germline CDR1 is MNHEY and CDR2 is SMNVEV (reference sequence). The CDR3 runs 15 residues. The V and J ends lost 5 bases and 7 bases respectively, with 18 bases between them. CDR3 residues: CASSPTPGPGQPQHF. The DNA of the CDR3 is TGTGCCAGCAGTCCTACCCCCGGCCCCGGGCAGCCCCAGCATTTT.

The chain uses TRBV5-1 and TRBJ2-2; D not resolved. Trimming removed 2 bases from V and 0 bases from J, with 8 bases in between. The germline CDR1 and CDR2 sequences are SGHRS and YFSETQ. The CDR3 has 15 amino acids. CDR3: CASSFQSSNTGELFF. As DNA, the CDR3 is TGCGCCAGCAGCTTCCAAAGCTCGAACACCGGGGAGCTGTTTTTT.

The J gene is TRBJ1-6, the V gene TRBV7-9, with D possibly TRBD1 on 5 matching bases. The V end was cut by 0 bases, the J end by 0 bases, with 9 bases between. In germline, CDR1 is SEHNR, CDR2 FQNEAQ (reference sequence). The CDR3 length is 17 residues. The CDR3, as DNA: TGTGCCAGCAGCTTAGCGACAGCTATCTCCTATAATTCACCCCTCCACTTT. This translates into CASSLATAISYNSPLHF.

This clone came up once. The chain is built from TRBV9 and TRBJ1-1; 8 nucleotides line up with TRBD1. V lost 0 bases, J lost 3 bases, and 7 bases stayed unmatched. The CDR3 runs 16 residues. From germline, CDR1 is SGDLS and CDR2 YYNGEE. The CDR3 DNA follows: TGTGCCAGCAGCGTAGGGGTGGGGACAGGCCACACTGAAGCTTTCTTT. It specifies CASSVGVGTGHTEAFF.

This chain connects TRBV30 to TRBJ1-2; D gene unclear. The CDR3 consists of 12 residues. CDR1 and CDR2 from the germline V gene are GTSNPN and SVGIG (reference sequence). Trimming pared 1 base from V and 5 bases from J, leaving 8 bases between. The CDR3 loop is CAWSASGYGYTF. In DNA form, the CDR3 reads TGTGCCTGGAGTGCGTCGGGGTATGGCTACACCTTC. Variable domain in full (rest from reference TRBV30 and TRBJ1-2): SQTIHQWPATLVQPVGSPLSLECTVEGTSNPNLYWYRQAAGRGLQLLFYSVGIGQISSEVPQNLSASRPQDRQFILSSKKLLLSDSGFYLCAWSASGYGYTFGSGTRLTVV.

The chain has TRBV4-2 and TRBJ1-1, with 7 bases matching TRBD1. The V gene's germline CDR1 is LGHNA and CDR2 YNFKEQ. V was clipped by 4 bases and J by 5 bases; unmatched bases: 4. The CDR3 has 13 residues. In nucleotides, the CDR3 is TGTGCCAGCAGCCCCCCAGGGGGGACTGAAGCTTTCTTT. As protein: CASSPPGGTEAFF.

The CDR3 reads CASSTTGSSGANVLTF. CDR3 nucleotide sequence: TGTGCCAGCTCGACGACAGGGAGCTCTGGGGCCAACGTCCTGACTTTC. The gene calls are TRBV18 and TRBJ2-6; TRBD1 matches at 7 bases. This CDR3 contains 16 residues. The V segment lost 6 bases and the J segment 0 bases; nucleotides outside the gene matches: 5. Germline assignment: CDR1 KGHSH and CDR2 LQKENI.

V usage is TRBV27 and J usage is TRBJ1-6, with no clear D. Germline CDR1 reads MNHEY; CDR2 reads SMNVEV (reference sequence). Trimming shortened V by 7 bases and J by 9 bases, and 10 bases separated the two germline ends. The CDR3 consists of 12 residues. In DNA form, the CDR3 reads TGTGCCAGCACTACAGCTGTTTCACCCCTCCACTTT. Its protein product is CASTTAVSPLHF.

The chain links TRBV7-3 to TRBJ1-1, with D possibly being TRBD1 (5 bases). This CDR3 is built from 13 residues. V was clipped by 6 bases and J by 5 bases, with 13 bases between them. The germline V gene encodes CDR1 SGHTA and CDR2 FQGTGA. The CDR3 DNA follows: TGTGCCAGCAGATTCCAGGGAGGAACTGAAGCTTTCTTT. Its translation is CASRFQGGTEAFF.

This sequence joins TRBV5-4 and TRBJ2-1; 7 nucleotides match TRBD2. This CDR3 is 14 amino acids long. CDR1 and CDR2 (germline): SGHNT, YYREEE (reference sequence). V was clipped by 3 bases and J by 7 bases; unmatched bases: 7. The CDR3 region has the DNA TGTGCCAGCAGCTCAGCGGGGCGTTTTAATGAGCAGTTCTTC. Amino acids: CASSSAGRFNEQFF.

In nucleotides, the CDR3 is TGTGCCAGCAGTGTATCTGGGCACCCGAATAGCGGGCCCCAGCATTTT. This encodes CASSVSGHPNSGPQHF. The V gene is TRBV28, the J gene TRBJ1-5; D uncertain. Germline-derived CDR1 and CDR2 are MDHEN and SYDVKM. V was clipped by 5 bases and J by 9 bases, with 23 bases between them. This CDR3 contains 16 residues.

This chain joins TRBV3-1 (or the pseudogene TRBV3-2) and TRBJ2-5, with a possible D match to TRBD2 (5 bases). Trimming removed 4 bases from V and 0 bases from J, with 9 bases in between. From germline, CDR1 is LGHDT and CDR2 YNNKEL (reference sequence). The length of the CDR3 is 14 residues. The DNA of the CDR3 is TGTGCCAGCAGCCCCTACGGGAACCAAGAGACCCAGTACTTC. This sequence encodes CASSPYGNQETQYF.

Here the CDR3 reads CASSQARTDYSNQPQHF. The CDR3 DNA is TGTGCCAGCAGCCAAGCCCGGACAGATTATAGCAATCAGCCCCAGCATTTT. V gene TRBV3-1 (or the pseudogene TRBV3-2) combines with J gene TRBJ1-5, with D possibly being TRBD1 (6 bases). V was pared by 1 base and J by 0 bases, with 13 bases between. The CDR3 totals 17 residues. Germline V lookup: CDR1 LGHDT, CDR2 YNNKEL (reference sequence).

The chain carries TRBV3-1 (or the pseudogene TRBV3-2) and TRBJ2-7; possibly TRBD2 for D (5 bases). Germline lookup yields CDR1 LGHDT and CDR2 YNNKEL (reference sequence). The germline V and J ends were trimmed by 0 bases and 2 bases, with 14 bases remaining between them. This CDR3 region has 16 residues. CDR3 in amino acids: CASSQDHPGMTYEQYF. The CDR3 DNA follows: TGTGCCAGCAGCCAAGATCATCCCGGGATGACCTACGAGCAGTACTTC.

The chain links TRBV5-6 to TRBJ1-2, with unresolved D. Trimming took 0 bases from V and 4 from J, leaving 13 bases between them. CDR1 SGHDT and CDR2 YYEEEE come from the germline V gene. The CDR3 extends over 15 amino acids. The CDR3: CASSLAARVGYGYTF. In DNA form, the CDR3 reads TGTGCCAGCAGCTTGGCCGCCCGGGTGGGCTATGGCTACACCTTC.

The rearrangement joins TRBV19 to TRBJ1-1; maybe TRBD1 (5 bases). Trimming stripped 8 bases from V and 3 bases from J, with 10 bases between. The CDR3 contains 12 residues. Germline loops: CDR1 LNHDA, CDR2 SQIVND (reference sequence). The CDR3 nucleotides read TGTGCCAGTGACAGTTTTTACACTGAAGCTTTCTTT. This sequence encodes CASDSFYTEAFF.